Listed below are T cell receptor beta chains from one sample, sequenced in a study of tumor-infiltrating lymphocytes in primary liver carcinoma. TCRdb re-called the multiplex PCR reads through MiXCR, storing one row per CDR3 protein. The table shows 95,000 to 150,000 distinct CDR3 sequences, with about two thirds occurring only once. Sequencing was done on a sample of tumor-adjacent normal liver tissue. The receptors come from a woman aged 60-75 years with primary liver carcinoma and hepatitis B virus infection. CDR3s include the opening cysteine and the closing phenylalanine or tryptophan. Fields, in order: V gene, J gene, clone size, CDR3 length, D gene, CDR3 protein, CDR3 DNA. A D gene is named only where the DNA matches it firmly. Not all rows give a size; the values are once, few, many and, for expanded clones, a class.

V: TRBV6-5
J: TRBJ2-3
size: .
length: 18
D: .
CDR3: CASSYSYPRTTTIDTQYF
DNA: TGTGCCAGCAGTTACTCCTATCCCCGGACTACTACCATAGATACGCAGTATTTT

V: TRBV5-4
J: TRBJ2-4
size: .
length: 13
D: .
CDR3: CASCLDWVNIQYF
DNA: TGCGCCAGCTGCTTGGACTGGGTGAATATTCAGTACTTC

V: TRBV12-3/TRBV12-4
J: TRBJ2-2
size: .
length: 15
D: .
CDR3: CAGSIWGAGAGELFF
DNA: TGTGCCGGCAGTATTTGGGGGGCGGGGGCCGGGGAGCTGTTTTTT

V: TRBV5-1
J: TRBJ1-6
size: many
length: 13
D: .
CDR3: CASSLSDNSPLHF
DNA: TGCGCCAGCAGCTTGTCAGATAATTCACCCCTCCACTTT

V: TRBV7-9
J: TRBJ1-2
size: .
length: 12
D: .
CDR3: CAGSLEANGYTF
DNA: TGTGCTGGCAGCTTAGAGGCAAATGGCTACACCTTC

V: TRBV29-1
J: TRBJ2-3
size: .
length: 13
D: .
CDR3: CSVIRQVTDTQYF
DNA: TGCAGCGTTATCCGACAGGTGACAGATACGCAGTATTTT

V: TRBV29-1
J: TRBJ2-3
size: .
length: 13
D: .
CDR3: CSVPGDSPDTKYF
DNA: TGCAGCGTGCCGGGGGATTCCCCAGATACGAAGTATTTT

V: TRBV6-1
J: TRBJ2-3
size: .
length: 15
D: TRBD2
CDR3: CTSQMASGSTNTQYF
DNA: TGTACCAGCCAAATGGCTAGCGGTAGCACAAATACGCAGTATTTT

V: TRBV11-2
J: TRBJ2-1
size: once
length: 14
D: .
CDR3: CASYLAGSLNEQFF
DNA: TGTGCCAGCTACTTAGCCGGGAGTCTCAATGAGCAGTTTTTC

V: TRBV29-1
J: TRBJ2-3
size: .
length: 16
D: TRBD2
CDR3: CSVPGLAGVGTDTQYF
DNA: TGCAGCGTTCCAGGACTAGCGGGAGTTGGAACAGATACACAGTATTTT

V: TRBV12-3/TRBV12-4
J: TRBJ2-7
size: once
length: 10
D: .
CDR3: CASKGHEQYF
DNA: TGTGCCAGCAAAGGCCACGAGCAGTACTTC

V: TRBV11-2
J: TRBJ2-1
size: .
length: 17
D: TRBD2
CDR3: CASSLYPGSGRMDEQFF
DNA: TGTGCCAGCAGCTTATATCCGGGTAGCGGGAGGATGGATGAGCAGTTCTTC

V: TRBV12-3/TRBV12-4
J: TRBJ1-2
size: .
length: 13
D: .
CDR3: CVSSLAPRVGYTF
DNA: TGTGTCAGCAGTTTAGCGCCCAGGGTCGGCTACACCTTC

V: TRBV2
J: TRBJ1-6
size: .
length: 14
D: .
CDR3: CASSERRGNSPLHF
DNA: TGTGCCAGCAGTGAAAGGCGAGGAAATTCACCCCTCCACTTT

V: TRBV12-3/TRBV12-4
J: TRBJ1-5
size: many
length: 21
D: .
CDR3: CASSLAPAAVIYRGGNQPQHF
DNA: TGTGCCAGCAGTTTAGCCCCGGCGGCAGTCATTTATCGGGGCGGCAATCAGCCCCAGCATTTT

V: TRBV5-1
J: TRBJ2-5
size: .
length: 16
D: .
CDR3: CSSTPQGEGNWETQYF
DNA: TGCTCCAGCACTCCCCAGGGCGAGGGGAATTGGGAGACCCAGTACTTC

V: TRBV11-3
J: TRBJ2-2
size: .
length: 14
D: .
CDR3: CAISRTGQGGELFF
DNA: TGTGCCATCAGCCGGACCGGGCAGGGCGGGGAGCTGTTTTTT

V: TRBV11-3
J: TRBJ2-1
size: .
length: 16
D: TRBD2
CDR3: CAGGLGGGRWGNEQFF
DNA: TGTGCCGGCGGCTTAGGCGGCGGGAGGTGGGGAAATGAGCAGTTCTTC

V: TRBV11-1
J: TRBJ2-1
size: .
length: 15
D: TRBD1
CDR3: CASNYRDRVIDEQLF
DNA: TGTGCCAGCAACTACCGGGACAGGGTCATCGATGAGCAGTTATTC

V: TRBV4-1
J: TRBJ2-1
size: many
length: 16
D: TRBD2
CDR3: CASSQDVGRESDEQFF
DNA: TGCGCCAGCAGCCAAGATGTAGGGCGGGAGTCCGATGAGCAGTTCTTC

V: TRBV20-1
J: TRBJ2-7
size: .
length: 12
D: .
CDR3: CSAGDQGSEQYF
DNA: TGCAGTGCCGGGGACCAGGGTAGCGAGCAGTACTTC

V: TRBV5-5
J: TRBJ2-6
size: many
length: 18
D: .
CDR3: CASTIPQGYSSGANVLTF
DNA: TGTGCCAGCACCATTCCCCAGGGGTATAGCTCTGGGGCCAACGTCCTGACTTTC

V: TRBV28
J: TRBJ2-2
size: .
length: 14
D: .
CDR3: CVSSFRLATGELFF
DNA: TGTGTCAGCAGTTTCAGGCTAGCGACCGGGGAGCTGTTTTTT

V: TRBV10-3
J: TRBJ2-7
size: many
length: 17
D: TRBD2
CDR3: CAISESFGRAGRNEQYF
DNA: TGTGCCATCAGTGAGTCTTTCGGGAGGGCCGGGAGGAACGAGCAGTACTTC

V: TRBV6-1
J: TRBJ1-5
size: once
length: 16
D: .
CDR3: CASRLGEGFGNQPQDF
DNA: TGTGCCAGCCGCCTGGGAGAGGGCTTCGGCAATCAGCCCCAGGATTTT

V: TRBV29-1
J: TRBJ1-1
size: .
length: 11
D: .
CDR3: CSPRGTREAFF
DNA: TGCAGCCCCCGAGGCACAAGAGAAGCTTTCTTT

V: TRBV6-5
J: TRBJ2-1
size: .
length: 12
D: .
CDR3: CASSPQPYEQFF
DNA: TGTGCCAGCAGCCCACAGCCATATGAGCAGTTCTTC

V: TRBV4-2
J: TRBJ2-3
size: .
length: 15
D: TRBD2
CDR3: CANSQGLAGTDMQYF
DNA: TGTGCCAACAGCCAAGGATTAGCGGGCACAGATATGCAGTATTTT

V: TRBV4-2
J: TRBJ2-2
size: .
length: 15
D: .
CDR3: CASRAFRTDTGELFF
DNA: TGTGCCAGCAGGGCCTTTCGGACGGACACCGGGGAGCTGTTTTTT

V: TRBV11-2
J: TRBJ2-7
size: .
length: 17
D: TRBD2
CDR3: CASSLDRSSGGFYGQYF
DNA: TGTGCCAGCAGCTTAGATCGAAGTAGCGGGGGATTCTACGGGCAGTACTTC

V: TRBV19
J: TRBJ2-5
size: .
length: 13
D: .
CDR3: CASSWQGEETQYF
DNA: TGTGCCAGTAGTTGGCAGGGCGAAGAGACCCAGTACTTC

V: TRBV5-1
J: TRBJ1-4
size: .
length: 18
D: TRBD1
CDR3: CASSRGRTGAPTNEKLFF
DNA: TGCGCCAGCAGCCGAGGGAGGACAGGGGCACCAACTAATGAAAAACTGTTTTTT

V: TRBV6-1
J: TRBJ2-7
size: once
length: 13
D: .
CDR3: CVSSEGEEYEQYF
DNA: TGTGTCAGTAGTGAAGGGGAGGAGTACGAGCAGTACTTC

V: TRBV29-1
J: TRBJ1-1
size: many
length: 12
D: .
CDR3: CSAGPLNTEAFF
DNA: TGCAGCGCAGGGCCTCTGAACACTGAAGCTTTCTTT

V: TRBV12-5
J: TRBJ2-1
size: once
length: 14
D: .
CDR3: CASGFEVTYNEQFF
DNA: TGTGCTAGTGGTTTCGAGGTAACTTACAATGAACAGTTCTTC

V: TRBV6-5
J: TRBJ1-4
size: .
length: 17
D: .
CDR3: CASRYSIGREFNEKLFF
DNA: TGTGCCAGTAGATACTCTATTGGACGGGAATTTAATGAAAAACTGTTTTTT

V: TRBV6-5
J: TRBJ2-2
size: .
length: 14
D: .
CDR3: CASSPDTEAGELFF
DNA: TGTGCCAGCAGTCCAGACACGGAGGCCGGGGAGCTGTTTTTT

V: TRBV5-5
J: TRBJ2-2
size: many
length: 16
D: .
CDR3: CASTPLGLANTGELFF
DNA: TGTGCCAGCACCCCATTGGGGCTCGCGAACACCGGGGAGCTGTTTTTT

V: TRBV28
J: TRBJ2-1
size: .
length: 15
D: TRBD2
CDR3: CASSSSGGSYNEQFF
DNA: TGTGCCAGCAGTTCGAGCGGGGGCTCCTACAATGAGCAGTTCTTC

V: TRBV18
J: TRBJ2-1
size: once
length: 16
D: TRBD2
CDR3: CAGSPPTSGTPREQFF
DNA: TGTGCCGGCTCACCTCCGACTAGCGGGACCCCCAGGGAGCAGTTCTTC

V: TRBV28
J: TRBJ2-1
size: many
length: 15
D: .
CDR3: CASRSGLASYNEQFF
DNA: TGTGCCAGCAGGTCAGGGTTGGCCTCCTACAATGAGCAGTTCTTC

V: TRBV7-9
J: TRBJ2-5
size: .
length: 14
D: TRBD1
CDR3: CASSTNRGDETQYF
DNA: TGTGCCAGCAGCACGAACAGGGGAGATGAGACCCAGTACTTC

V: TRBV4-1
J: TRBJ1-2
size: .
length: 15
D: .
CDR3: CSSRDRTDSNYGYTF
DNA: TGCTCCAGCCGCGACCGGACAGATTCTAACTATGGCTACACCTTC

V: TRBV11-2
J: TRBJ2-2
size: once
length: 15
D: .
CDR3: CASSLGGMDTWELFF
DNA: TGTGCCAGCAGCTTAGGCGGGATGGACACCTGGGAGCTGTTTTTT

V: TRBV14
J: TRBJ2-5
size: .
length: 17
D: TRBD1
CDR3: CASSQFAGQGARGTQYF
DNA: TGTGCCAGCAGCCAGTTCGCGGGGCAGGGGGCAAGGGGGACCCAGTACTTC

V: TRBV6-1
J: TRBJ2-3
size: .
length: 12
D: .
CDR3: CASNEVGDTQYF
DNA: TGTGCGAGCAATGAAGTGGGGGATACGCAGTATTTT

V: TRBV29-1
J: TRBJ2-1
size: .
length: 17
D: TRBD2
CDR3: CSVVWLAGDLHYNEQFF
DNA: TGCAGCGTTGTTTGGCTAGCGGGAGACCTCCACTACAATGAGCAGTTTTTC

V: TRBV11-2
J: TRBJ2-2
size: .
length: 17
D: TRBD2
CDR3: CASSLGDSGRWTGKLFF
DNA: TGTGCCAGCAGCTTAGGAGACAGCGGGAGGTGGACCGGGAAGCTGTTTTTT

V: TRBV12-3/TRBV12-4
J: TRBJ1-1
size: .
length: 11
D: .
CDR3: CAINSGAEAFF
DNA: TGTGCCATCAATTCAGGGGCTGAAGCTTTCTTT

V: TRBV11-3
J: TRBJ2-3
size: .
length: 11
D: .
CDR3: CANSYTDTQYF
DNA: TGTGCCAACAGTTACACAGATACGCAATATTTT

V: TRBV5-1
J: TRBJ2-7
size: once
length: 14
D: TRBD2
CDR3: CASSFGGSFYEQYF
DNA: TGCGCCAGCAGCTTTGGCGGGAGTTTTTACGAGCAGTACTTC

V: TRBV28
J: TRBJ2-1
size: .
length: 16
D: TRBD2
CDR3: CASSLSAGGFYDEQFF
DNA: TGCGCCAGCAGTTTATCAGCGGGAGGCTTTTACGATGAGCAGTTCTTC

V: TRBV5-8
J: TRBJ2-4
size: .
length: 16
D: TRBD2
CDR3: CASSTGLAGAKNIQCF
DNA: TGTGCCAGCAGCACAGGACTAGCGGGAGCCAAAAACATTCAGTGCTTC

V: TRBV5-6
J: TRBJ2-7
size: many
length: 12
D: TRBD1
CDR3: CASSEGTGEQYF
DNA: TGTGCCAGCAGCGAGGGGACAGGGGAGCAGTACTTC

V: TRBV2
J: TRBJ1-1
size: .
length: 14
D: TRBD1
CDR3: CASSDFGQGAEAFF
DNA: TGTGCCAGCAGTGATTTCGGACAGGGTGCTGAAGCTTTCTTT

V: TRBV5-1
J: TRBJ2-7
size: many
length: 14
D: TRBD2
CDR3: CASSPGTSFYEQYF
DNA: TGCGCCAGCAGCCCTGGGACTAGCTTCTACGAGCAGTACTTC

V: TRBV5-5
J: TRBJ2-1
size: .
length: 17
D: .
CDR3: CASSSAQSFRSRGEQFF
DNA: TGTGCCAGCAGCTCGGCCCAGTCTTTCAGGAGTAGGGGTGAGCAGTTCTTC

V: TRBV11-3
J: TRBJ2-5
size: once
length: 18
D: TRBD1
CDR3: CASSLDLATGGRQETRYF
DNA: TGTGCAAGCAGCTTAGATTTGGCGACAGGGGGCCGGCAAGAGACCCGGTACTTC

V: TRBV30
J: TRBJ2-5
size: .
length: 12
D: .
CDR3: CACSADREAQYF
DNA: TGTGCCTGTAGTGCCGATCGAGAGGCCCAGTACTTC

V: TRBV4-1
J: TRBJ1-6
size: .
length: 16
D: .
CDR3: CASSQDRDKANSPLHF
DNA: TGCGCCAGCAGCCAAGACAGGGACAAGGCAAATTCACCCCTCCACTTT